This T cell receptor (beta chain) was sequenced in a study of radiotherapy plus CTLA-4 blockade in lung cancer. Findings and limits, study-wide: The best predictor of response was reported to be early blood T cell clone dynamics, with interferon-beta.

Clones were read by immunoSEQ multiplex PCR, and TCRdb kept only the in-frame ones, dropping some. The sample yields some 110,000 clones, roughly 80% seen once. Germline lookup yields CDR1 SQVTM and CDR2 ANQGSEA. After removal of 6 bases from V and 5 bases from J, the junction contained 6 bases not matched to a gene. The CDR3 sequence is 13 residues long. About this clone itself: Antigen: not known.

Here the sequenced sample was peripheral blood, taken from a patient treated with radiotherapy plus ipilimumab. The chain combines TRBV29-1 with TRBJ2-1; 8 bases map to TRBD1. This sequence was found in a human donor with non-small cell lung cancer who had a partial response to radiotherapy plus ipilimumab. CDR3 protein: CSVRQGHNNEQFF. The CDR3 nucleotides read TGCAGCGTGCGACAGGGGCACAACAATGAGCAGTTCTTC.